A single TCR beta chain is shown here with its context. Its antigen is unknown. TCRdb used MiXCR to reprocess the 5' RACE reads, holding one entry per CDR3 protein. The table includes roughly 510,000 distinct CDR3 sequences, 15% to 20% detected once. The sample is drawn from a study of T-cell memory formation after mild COVID-19. Study-wide background: In these data, TCR clusters were largely donor specific.

Study conclusions and caveats: Second-wave clones that peaked on day 37 lacked confirmed SARS-CoV-2 specificity. A second wave expanding day 15 to 37 was CD4+-biased; contracting clones were balanced. Cross-reactive memory appears to have joined, as suggested by some responding clones showing up in pre-infection memory.

The sequenced sample was PBMCs or a T cell subset sorted from them (not recorded which). The receptor was derived from an adult woman who had mild COVID-19 (a few samples of this study predate the infection). Cell type and time point are not known.

The CDR3 bases are TGTGCCAGCAGCCTCGGAGCGGGAGACACCCCCTCCGAGCAGTACTTC. This codes for CASSLGAGDTPSEQYF. This chain connects TRBV3-1 to TRBJ2-7; 8 bases match TRBD2. J was trimmed by 6 bases and V by 4 bases; bases with no gene match: 14. Germline CDR1 is LGHDT and CDR2 is YNNKEL (reference sequence). This CDR3 comprises 16 residues.